The 12 T cell receptor beta chains below all came from one sample that was sequenced in a study of blood T cell repertoires in COVID-19. Sequenced by immunoSEQ multiplex PCR; TCRdb stores in-frame clones only, minus some. Of some 130,000 clones listed, 85% were seen once; the top ten hold about a tenth. Sequencing was performed on peripheral blood. These receptors all stem from a man aged 80 or over with acute or convalescent COVID-19.

The CDR3 DNA is TGTGCCAGCAGCCAGGGACAGGGTTCATCTGGCTACACCTTC. As protein: CASSQGQGSSGYTF. V usage is TRBV6-5 and J usage is TRBJ1-2, with 9 bases lining up with TRBD1. CDR1 is MNHEY, CDR2 SVGAGI, per germline. Trimming at V came to 6 bases and at J to 7 bases, leaving 9 bases not matched to a gene. The CDR3 loop spans 14 amino acids.

V and J are TRBV5-4 and TRBJ1-2; TRBD1 might be the D (5 bases). CDR1 is SGHNT and CDR2 is YYREEE in the germline V gene (reference sequence). Trimming removed 4 bases at V and 7 bases at J, with 23 bases between. The CDR3 is 16 amino acids. The CDR3 reads CASSPPGLAGYGGYTF. Here the CDR3 DNA reads TGTGCCAGCAGCCCCCCAGGGCTTGCAGGGTACGGTGGCTACACCTTC.

The V call is TRBV3-1 (or the pseudogene TRBV3-2), the J call TRBJ2-1; possibly TRBD2 for D (5 bases). CDR1 LGHDT and CDR2 YNNKEL come from the germline V gene (reference sequence). Deletions cut 0 bases from V and 8 bases from J, with 11 bases between. This CDR3 has 14 amino acids. The CDR3 sequence is CASSQDGRRDEQFF. The CDR3 DNA follows: TGTGCCAGCAGCCAAGATGGGAGACGTGATGAGCAGTTCTTC.

This clone was seen only a few times. This chain uses TRBV5-6 with TRBJ1-1, with D tentatively TRBD1 (6 bases). Per germline, CDR1 SGHDT and CDR2 YYEEEE. The germline V and J ends were trimmed by 4 bases and 1 base, with 20 bases remaining between them. The CDR3 contains 17 residues. The CDR3, as DNA: TGTGCCAGCAGCCTACGGGGGGCGGACGGGGCGAACACTGAAGCTTTCTTT. Amino acid sequence: CASSLRGADGANTEAFF.

V usage is TRBV27 and J usage is TRBJ1-1; D not resolved. This CDR3 has 13 residues. Trimming removed 3 bases from V and 4 bases from J, with 9 bases in between. Per germline, CDR1 MNHEY and CDR2 SMNVEV (reference sequence). CDR3 protein: CASSLLGSTEAFF. The CDR3, as DNA: TGTGCCAGCAGTTTGCTTGGGAGCACTGAAGCTTTCTTT.

Only a few counts were recorded for this clone. The chain couples TRBV2 to TRBJ2-5, with 13 bases matching TRBD2. Germline CDR1 reads SNHLY; CDR2 reads FYNNEI. The CDR3 contains 15 residues. V was clipped by 6 bases and J by 5 bases; unmatched bases: 6. CDR3 residues: CASRRTSGSWETQYF. As DNA, the CDR3 is TGTGCCAGCAGGAGGACTAGCGGGAGTTGGGAGACCCAGTACTTC.

The CDR3 DNA sequence: TGTGCCAGCGTCATCACCGGGGGTGAGCAGTTCTTC. Residues: CASVITGGEQFF. The rearrangement uses TRBV28 and TRBJ2-1; possibly TRBD2 for D (6 bases). Germline CDR1 MDHEN, CDR2 SYDVKM. The CDR3 runs to 12 residues. V was clipped by 8 bases and J by 9 bases, with 14 bases between them.

This sequence joins TRBV29-1 and TRBJ2-3; TRBD2 agrees at 9 bases. The CDR3 has 18 amino acids. The V gene end was trimmed by 6 bases and the J gene end by 1 base; junction bases not matched to a gene: 17. CDR1 and CDR2 from the germline V gene are SQVTM and ANQGSEA. CDR3 DNA: TGCAGCGTCAAGCCCGTCAGCGGGGGGCCCCTTGGCACAGATACGCAGTATTTT. It specifies CSVKPVSGGPLGTDTQYF.

The V call is TRBV29-1, the J call TRBJ2-5; D is uncertain. Germline V gene lookup returns CDR1 SQVTM and CDR2 ANQGSEA. V lost 3 bases to trimming and J lost 1 base, with 6 bases between them. This CDR3 has 12 residues. This CDR3 reads CSVEKLQETQYF. CDR3 in DNA: TGCAGCGTTGAGAAACTCCAAGAGACCCAGTACTTC.

The rearrangement joins TRBV11-2 to TRBJ2-1, with 10 bases lining up with TRBD1. V was pared by 6 bases and J by 4 bases, with 9 bases of the junction left unmatched. The V gene's germline CDR1 is SGHAT and CDR2 FQNNGV. This CDR3 has 16 amino acids. In DNA, the CDR3 is TGTGCCAGCAGGCCAGGGACAGGGGAGGTTTACAATGAGCAGTTCTTC. Its translation is CASRPGTGEVYNEQFF. The variable domain in full, completed from reference TRBV11-2 and TRBJ2-1, reads EAGVAQSPRYKIIEKRQSVAFWCNPISGHATLYWYQQILGQGPKLLIQFQNNGVVDDSQLPKDRFSAERLKGVDSTLKIQPAKLEDSAVYLCASRPGTGEVYNEQFFGPGTRLTVL.

The chain uses TRBV18 and TRBJ1-4; the D gene is possibly TRBD1 (5 bases). The CDR3 is made up of 15 amino acids. The V end lost 0 bases, the J end lost 5 bases, and 10 bases lay between the germline ends. The germline CDR1 and CDR2 sequences are KGHSH and LQKENI. The DNA for the CDR3 is TGTGCCAGCTCACCACCTGAGACAGCGAATGAAAAACTGTTTTTT. Translated: CASSPPETANEKLFF.

This clone appeared many times. The rearrangement joins TRBV6-5 to TRBJ1-1; unclear D gene. V shed 0 bases and J shed 4 bases, with 6 bases lying between them. The CDR3 consists of 13 residues. CDR1 and CDR2 (germline): MNHEY, SVGAGI. This CDR3 reads CASSYSRGTEAFF. As DNA, the CDR3 is TGTGCCAGCAGTTACTCACGGGGCACTGAAGCTTTCTTT.